This TCR beta chain was sequenced for a study of cytomegalovirus exposure and HLA in healthy donors. On this clone itself: Its antigen is as yet unknown.

Whole-study findings and limits: CMV antigen specificity of three CMV-associated chains was confirmed in vitro. A later analysis showed that HLA-associated TCR beta chains had undergone more clonal expansion than equally common others.

CDR1 is LNHDA, CDR2 SQIVND, per germline (reference sequence). The CDR3 has 13 residues. Trimming removed 4 bases from V and 2 bases from J; junction bases left unmatched: 1. The PCR had 60 Vbeta and 13 Jbeta primers. Clones were sequenced by immunoSEQ multiplex PCR, and TCRdb holds only the in-frame ones, with some missing. This sample has some 250,000 clones, with roughly 82% found just once. This clonotype was sampled from a woman aged 40 to 55 in good health and CMV-seropositive. The chain links TRBV19 to TRBJ1-2; 7 nucleotides align to TRBD1. Sequenced sample: PBMCs. CDR3 DNA: TGTGCCAGTAGTAAGGGACAGAACTATGGCTACACCTTC. Protein product: CASSKGQNYGYTF.